Below are 21 T cell receptor beta chains sequenced from a single sample in a study of T cells in localized non-small cell lung cancer. TCRdb's table, derived via immunoSEQ multiplex PCR, lists solely in-frame clones and lacks some. The sample gives about 41,000 clones, about 80% of which show up once; 7.8% is in the top ten. This specimen consisted of PBMCs, obtained before any cancer treatment. All receptors come from a man aged 40-75 years with stage II lung adenocarcinoma.

The J gene is TRBJ2-7, the V gene TRBV25-1; D unresolved. CDR1 MGHDK and CDR2 SYGVNS come from the germline V gene. The germline V and J ends were trimmed by 8 bases and 2 bases, with 10 bases remaining between them. The CDR3 sequence is 12 residues long. The CDR3 DNA follows: TGTGCCAGCGGCTCCCCCGCCTACGAGCAGTACTTC. It translates to CASGSPAYEQYF.

This clone was recorded a few times. J is TRBJ1-3 and V is TRBV5-6; D not certain. From germline, CDR1 is SGHDT and CDR2 YYEEEE. Trimming pared 2 bases from V and 4 bases from J, leaving 16 bases between. CDR3 length: 16 residues. Written as DNA, the CDR3 is TGTGCCAGCAGCTTATCTTGGCCCCGGTCGGGAAACACCATATATTTT. Protein: CASSLSWPRSGNTIYF.

The chain recombines TRBV6-6 with TRBJ2-7, with 8 bases fitting TRBD1. V dropped 7 bases and J dropped 0; count of bases not matched to a gene: 8. The CDR3 length is 15 residues. The germline gives CDR1 MNHNY, CDR2 SVGAGI (reference sequence). The DNA for the CDR3 is TGTGCCAGCACTCCCCGGGACAGGTCCTCCTACGAGCAGTACTTC. It is translated as CASTPRDRSSYEQYF.

The rearrangement uses TRBV10-3 and TRBJ2-5, with a tentative D call TRBD1 (6 bases). Trimming shortened V by 5 bases and J by 2 bases, and 9 bases separated the two germline ends. Germline values: CDR1 ENHRY, CDR2 SYGVKD. The CDR3 contains 13 residues. The CDR3 loop is CAISQGQQETQYF. The CDR3, as DNA: TGTGCCATCAGTCAAGGACAGCAAGAGACCCAGTACTTC.

This clone was found a few times. J is TRBJ2-7 and V is TRBV7-9; no clear D gene. This CDR3 spans 12 amino acids. The V end lost 5 bases, the J end lost 2 bases, and 7 bases lay between the germline ends. Germline-derived CDR1 and CDR2 are SEHNR and FQNEAQ (reference sequence). The DNA of the CDR3 is TGTGCCAGCAGCCCCACGCCCTACGAGCAGTACTTC. The encoded protein is CASSPTPYEQYF.

This chain links TRBV30 with TRBJ2-1, with 7 bases that match TRBD1. Looked up from germline, CDR1 is GTSNPN and CDR2 is SVGIG (reference sequence). The length of the CDR3 is 11 residues. CDR3: CGGGDDNEQFF. CDR3 DNA: TGTGGAGGGGGCGATGACAATGAGCAGTTCTTC.

This sequence joins TRBV9 and TRBJ1-5; D uncertain. Trimming cost V 4 bases and J 2 bases, with 13 bases left between them. This CDR3 is 15 amino acids long. Germline V gene lookup returns CDR1 SGDLS and CDR2 YYNGEE. This CDR3 is CASSPTVSGNQPQHF. In DNA form, the CDR3 reads TGTGCCAGCAGCCCAACAGTATCAGGCAATCAGCCCCAGCATTTT.

V and J are TRBV19 and TRBJ2-2; D gene unclear. Trimming shortened V by 5 bases and J by 8 bases, and 18 bases separated the two germline ends. CDR1 and CDR2 from the germline V gene are LNHDA and SQIVND (reference sequence). This CDR3 is built from 15 residues. The CDR3 nucleotides read TGTGCCAGTAGTGAACTCCTTCAGATAGCAGGGGAGCTGTTTTTT. This codes for CASSELLQIAGELFF.

V usage is TRBV9 and J usage is TRBJ2-2; weak D call: TRBD2 (5 bases). The CDR3 loop spans 18 amino acids. Trimming shortened V by 0 bases and J by 5 bases, and 20 bases separated the two germline ends. The V gene's germline CDR1 is SGDLS and CDR2 YYNGEE. CDR3 region: CASSVGLSLRGSTGELFF. The CDR3 DNA sequence: TGTGCCAGCAGCGTAGGACTGAGCCTTAGAGGGAGTACCGGGGAGCTGTTTTTT.

The chain has TRBV10-3 and TRBJ2-1; 8 positions match TRBD2. Germline trimming cut 0 bases from V and 4 bases from J; bases unmatched to any gene: 8. The CDR3 extends over 17 amino acids. The germline V gene has CDR1 ENHRY and CDR2 SYGVKD. DNA for the CDR3: TGTGCCATCAGTGAGTCAAATCGGGAGGGCCCTTACAATGAGCAGTTCTTC. It specifies CAISESNREGPYNEQFF.

This sequence joins TRBV30 and TRBJ2-5; 8 bases agree with TRBD2. This CDR3 contains 14 residues. Germline lookup yields CDR1 GTSNPN and CDR2 SVGIG (reference sequence). V shed 5 bases, J shed 7 bases, and the junction held 12 bases outside the gene matches. CDR3 protein: CAWESGSMFGTQYF. DNA for the CDR3: TGTGCCTGGGAGAGCGGGAGTATGTTCGGGACCCAGTACTTC.

This clone has more than one count but fewer than ten. This sequence joins TRBV5-6 and TRBJ2-1; D possibly corresponds to TRBD2 (5 bases). Germline CDR1 and CDR2: SGHDT and YYEEEE. This CDR3 is 17 amino acids long. V dropped 4 bases and J dropped 1 base, with 18 bases sitting between them. The chain's CDR3 is CASSPPWQRRSYNEQFF. The CDR3 DNA reads TGTGCCAGCAGCCCCCCTTGGCAGCGGAGGTCCTACAATGAGCAGTTCTTC.

The CDR3 reads CASSMADYQPQHF. Written as DNA, the CDR3 is TGTGCCAGTAGTATGGCAGATTATCAGCCCCAGCATTTT. V usage is TRBV19 and J usage is TRBJ1-5; D is unclear. This CDR3 region has 13 residues. The V gene lost 3 bases and the J gene lost 5 bases, with 8 bases spanning the gap. The V gene's germline CDR1 is LNHDA and CDR2 SQIVND (reference sequence).

The gene calls are TRBV7-8 and TRBJ2-1; D may match TRBD1 or TRBD2 (5 bases each). The CDR3 contains 15 residues. In germline, CDR1 is SGHVS, CDR2 FQNEAQ. Trimming left V 0 bases short and J 5 bases short, with 11 bases between. The CDR3 protein is CASSLAGTENNEQFF. The CDR3 DNA reads TGTGCCAGCAGCTTAGCCGGGACGGAGAACAATGAGCAGTTCTTC.

The rearrangement joins TRBV6-5 to TRBJ2-5; D might be TRBD2 (5 bases). The J call may not be correct, given that the DNA end is closer to TRBJ2-7. Germline V lookup: CDR1 MNHEY, CDR2 SVGAGI. The length of the CDR3 is 14 residues. CDR3 loop: CASSWTGSSYEQYF. As DNA, the CDR3 is TGTGCCAGCAGTTGGACTGGGAGTTCCTACGAGCAGTACTTC.

This chain's CDR3 is CASSPLSGANTGELFF. CDR3 DNA: TGTGCCAGCAGTCCATTGAGCGGGGCGAACACCGGGGAGCTGTTTTTT. The chain combines TRBV27 with TRBJ2-2; the match to TRBD2 covers 7 bases. V shed 5 bases and J 0 bases; nucleotides not matched to a gene: 6. This CDR3 region has 16 residues. Germline CDR1 and CDR2: MNHEY and SMNVEV (reference sequence).

The rearrangement links TRBV2 to TRBJ2-7; TRBD1 aligns across 9 bases. CDR1 and CDR2 (germline): SNHLY, FYNNEI. The CDR3 covers 14 residues. V shed 5 bases and J 6 bases; nucleotides not matched to a gene: 8. The DNA for the CDR3 is TGTGCCAGCAGTAGTACAGGGGGCGCGAGCGAGCAGTACTTC. As protein: CASSSTGGASEQYF.

The chain joins TRBV7-9 to TRBJ2-7, with no clear D. The germline V gene has CDR1 SEHNR and CDR2 FQNEAQ (reference sequence). The V end was cut by 5 bases, the J end by 0 bases, with 8 bases between. The CDR3 length is 13 residues. CDR3 amino acids: CASSPTYSYEQYF. CDR3 nucleotide sequence: TGTGCCAGCAGCCCTACATACTCCTACGAGCAGTACTTC.

The chain is built from TRBV27 and TRBJ2-3; possible D gene TRBD2, 6 bases. This CDR3 spans 14 amino acids. V lost 5 bases to trimming and J lost 0 bases, with 9 bases between them. Germline CDR1 and CDR2: MNHEY and SMNVEV (reference sequence). The CDR3 protein is CASSVSGSTDTQYF. As DNA, the CDR3 is TGTGCCAGCAGTGTCAGCGGGAGCACAGATACGCAGTATTTT.

The chain couples TRBV6-6 to TRBJ2-3; 9 bases are shared with TRBD2. The CDR3 has 15 residues. Germline assignment: CDR1 MNHNY and CDR2 SVGAGI (reference sequence). V shed 8 bases, J shed 2 bases, and the junction held 8 bases outside the gene matches. CDR3 sequence reads: CASQQPSGATDTQYF. In DNA form, the CDR3 reads TGTGCCAGCCAGCAACCTAGCGGGGCCACAGATACGCAGTATTTT.

In this sample, this clone turned up a few times. The chain joins TRBV4-2 to TRBJ2-7; 7 nucleotides align to TRBD1. CDR1 and CDR2 from the germline V gene are LGHNA and YNFKEQ. The CDR3 contains 16 residues. The junction had 10 bases not matched to a gene; V was cut back by 5 bases and J by 0 bases. CDR3 in DNA: TGTGCCAGCAGCGGAGCCCCCGGGACAGTCTCCTACGAGCAGTACTTC. This sequence encodes CASSGAPGTVSYEQYF.